This T cell receptor (beta chain) derives from a study of blood T cells in healthy people across ages. Regarding the study as a whole: Strongly correlated with naive T cell percentage was TCR beta diversity.

Next came a second PCR, run for about 7 to 12 cycles, which used a sample-barcoded 5' primer along with a J-beta primer mix. One entry per CDR3 protein, called by TCRdb with MiXCR from the 5' RACE reads. Of 800,000 or so distinct CDR3 sequences listed, around half were seen once; the top ten hold about a sixth. Remarks on this clonotype: Antigen unknown.

Germline-derived CDR1 and CDR2 are SGHDN and FVKESK. This CDR3 comprises 15 residues. V lost 4 bases and J 2 bases, leaving 15 bases between the germline ends. This TCR was recovered from an elderly man in good health. V usage is TRBV14 and J usage is TRBJ2-7, with no clear D. Sequenced input: blood. The CDR3 spells CASSRSQGTAYEQYF. The CDR3 nucleotides read TGTGCCAGCAGCCGGAGTCAAGGCACCGCCTACGAGCAGTACTTC.